The subject of this entry is one T cell receptor (beta chain). As yet, its antigen is unknown. The data belong to a study of T cells expressing NK-cell markers. Study at large: Underlying the TCR beta repertoires were sorted CD3+CD56+NKG2C+, CD3+CD56+NKG2C- and CD3+CD56-NKG2C+ T cells.

CDR1 KGHSH and CDR2 LQKENI come from the germline V gene. The CDR3 totals 14 residues. Notes on the study in general: The study found these clonotypes also leading the CD3+CD56-NKG2C+ fraction in several donors. In about 6 donors, dominant CD3+CD56+NKG2C+ clones formed roughly 1.0-7.5% of CD8+ cells.

UMIs were included in TCR beta cDNA generated by 5'RACE template switching. No DNA is given; TCRdb re-called the 5' RACE reads and lists each CDR3 protein once. This sample carries about 260,000 distinct CDR3 sequences, with roughly 4.2% going to the ten biggest clones. The V gene is TRBV18, the J gene TRBJ1-1. The sequenced material came from blood T cells: a sorted CD56 or NKG2C T cell subset, CD4+ or CD8+ T cells, or bulk PBMC T cells (not recorded which). This TCR came from a woman aged 18 to 69 in good health. CDR3: CASSPPSGNTEAFF.